This T cell receptor (beta chain) originates from a study of blood T cell repertoires in COVID-19. Overall study context: COVID-19 samples, acute and convalescent, were from the United States, Italy and Spain. T cells, B-cell-depleted T cells, or PBMCs supplied cDNA or gDNA.

In the authors' workflow: Researchers report that nucleated cell counts were estimated from reference gene primer amplification. Libraries were prepared by immunoSEQ multiplex PCR; TCRdb keeps only in-frame clonotypes and omits some of them. For V, J and clone size, that table is used; D and trimming come from the DNA. The sample yields around 270,000 clones, 80% to 90% seen once. With 4 bases clipped from V and 3 bases from J, the junction kept 5 bases outside the gene matches. CDR1 and CDR2 (germline): SGHTA, FQGNSA. The CDR3 is 14 residues long. The source of this sequence is a man in his fifties or sixties with acute or convalescent COVID-19. Sequencing was performed on peripheral blood. V is TRBV7-2 and J is TRBJ2-7, with 8 bases identical to TRBD2. The CDR3, as DNA: TGTGCCAGCAGCTACCTAGCGGGTAACTACGAGCAGTACTTC. As protein: CASSYLAGNYEQYF.